This record covers a single T cell receptor beta chain. This clonotype has just one count. The antigen it recognizes is unknown. Per-base qualities were not stored, and no clone one base away is much larger. Weak support is all one read offers. Libraries came from PCR. This sample was sequenced with an Illumina HiSeq 2500. To normalize quantification of the TCRbeta repertoire, the TCR libraries were built with molecular barcoding that relied on unique molecular identifiers. TCRdb reworked the public reads: Q25 trimming with fastp, MiXCR clone assembly, productive beta chains retained. Rows with a matching CDR3 protein are joined into one entry that keeps the most common DNA and genes. In all, the sample holds approximately 110,000 distinct CDR3 sequences, and more than 20% of those were seen once. The ten top clones hold under 12% of the sample. The sample belongs to a study of T-cell reconstitution after alpha-beta-depleted transplantation in children listed by TCRdb under 2016. About the study as a whole: T-cell immune reconstitution after TCRalphabeta/CD19-depleted allogeneic hematopoietic cell transplantation in children was quantitatively tracked in the study by means of TCR repertoire profiling.

Overall study results and their limits: About two months after transplant, the apparently early recovery of alphabetaT-cell counts reportedly depended on just several hundred clones that had expanded rapidly and came from non-depleted graft cells. Hyperexpanded clone frequencies declined over subsequent months; after one year, T-cell counts and TCRbeta diversity were mostly attributed to newly produced T cells. In some patients, high TCRbeta diversity at day 60 was attributed to recipient T cells and intrathymic progenitors that had survived conditioning.

The sample's treatment or condition, from its label and the paper: allogeneic hematopoietic cell transplantation with graft depleted of TCRalphabeta T cells and CD19 B cells. TCRalphabeta/CD19-depleted allogeneic hematopoietic cell grafts were given to the transplant recipients, all of whom were children. V sheds 0 bases and J sheds 7 bases, leaving 14 bases between their ends. CDR1 and CDR2, per the germline V gene, are SGHRS and YFSETQ. The CDR3 goes from the cysteine to the phenylalanine over 16 residues. CDR3 DNA is the only sequence kept; it has 48 bases, read in frame from the first base. This clonotype was obtained from a male patient aged 2-15 years who had a stem cell transplant for chronic granulomatous disease, so the T cells may come from the graft donor. Material: PBMCs, mostly from graft donor cells, obtained 180 days after TCRalphabeta/CD19-depleted stem cell transplant. Recombination connected TRBV5-1 to TRBJ1-6, and perhaps TRBD1 as D gene, on 5 matching bases. CDR3 sequence: CASSLDLGGRNSPLHF. In nucleotide form, the sequence is TGCGCCAGCAGCTTGGATTTGGGGGGGAGGAATTCACCCCTCCACTTT.